These 17 T cell receptor beta chains came from one sample sequenced in a study of identical twins. MiXCR, run by TCRdb on the 5' RACE reads, gives a single entry per CDR3 protein. Of a few hundred thousand distinct CDR3 sequences listed, around 20% are singletons. The sample consisted of naive T cells sorted from blood. These receptors were taken from a man aged 45 to 65 in good health.

The gene calls are TRBV20-1 and TRBJ1-1; D unclear. The germline gives CDR1 DFQATT, CDR2 SNEGSKA (reference sequence). The CDR3 consists of 13 residues. V was trimmed by 6 bases and J by 4 bases, leaving 15 bases between them. In DNA form, the CDR3 reads TGCAGTGCCTCGGACGGCCGGGGCACTGAAGCTTTCTTT. This translates into CSASDGRGTEAFF.

This chain connects TRBV4-1 to TRBJ1-5; no definite D call. CDR1 MGHRA and CDR2 YSYEKL come from the germline V gene. The CDR3 is 16 residues long. Between the trimmed V and J ends, which lost 1 base and 1 base, there was a span of 11 bases. Written as DNA, the CDR3 is TGCGCCAGCAGCCAAGGGCCTCCTCGGAGCAATCAGCCCCAGCATTTT. Translating gives CASSQGPPRSNQPQHF.

This clonotype was counted many times. The V gene is TRBV12-3 or TRBV12-4, the J gene TRBJ2-3; 7 bases align to TRBD2. V shed 7 bases and J 3 bases; nucleotides not matched to a gene: 7. This CDR3 contains 14 residues. The CDR3 is CASTSNGRTDTQYF. The CDR3 DNA reads as TGTGCCAGCACCTCTAACGGGAGGACAGATACGCAGTATTTT.

The chain employs TRBV10-3 and TRBJ1-2; no firm D call. Germline assignment: CDR1 ENHRY and CDR2 SYGVKD. The CDR3 length is 15 residues. V lost 1 base, J lost 2 bases, and 11 bases lay in between. The CDR3 reads CAISELVGTNYGYTF. As DNA, the CDR3 is TGTGCCATCAGTGAGTTGGTTGGAACCAACTATGGCTACACCTTC.

This clonotype came up a few times. The V call is TRBV7-9, the J call TRBJ2-3; D is perhaps TRBD1 or TRBD2 (5 bases each). Germline lookup yields CDR1 SEHNR and CDR2 FQNEAQ (reference sequence). V was cut by 2 bases and J by 5 bases, with 11 bases left in between. The CDR3 covers 14 residues. CDR3 sequence reads: CASSLPRDLDTQYF. CDR3 bases: TGTGCCAGCAGCTTACCACGGGACCTAGATACGCAGTATTTT. Full variable domain (outside the CDR3, taken from reference TRBV7-9 and TRBJ2-3): DTGVSQNPRHKITKRGQNVTFRCDPISEHNRLYWYRQTLGQGPEFLTYFQNEAQLEKSRLLSDRFSAERPKGSFSTLEIQRTEQGDSAMYLCASSLPRDLDTQYFGPGTRLTVL.

This clonotype was recorded at least ten times. This chain links TRBV5-5 with TRBJ2-5; D is ambiguous. V was clipped by 3 bases and J by 3 bases, with 15 bases between them. The germline CDR1 and CDR2 sequences are SGHKS and YYEKEE (reference sequence). The CDR3 is made up of 15 amino acids. The CDR3 sequence: CASSYPLSSKETQYF. The CDR3 region has the DNA TGTGCCAGCAGCTACCCTCTTAGCAGTAAAGAGACCCAGTACTTC.

The chain is built from TRBV20-1 and TRBJ2-6; 9 nucleotides align to TRBD1. From germline, CDR1 is DFQATT and CDR2 SNEGSKA (reference sequence). V was pared by 3 bases and J by 2 bases, with 5 bases of the junction left unmatched. The CDR3 length is 16 residues. The CDR3 region has the DNA TGCAGTGCTAGCCGGGACAGGGTGACTGGGGCCAACGTCCTGACTTTC. Translated: CSASRDRVTGANVLTF.

The V gene is TRBV2, the J gene TRBJ1-1; weak D call: TRBD1 (5 bases). The CDR3 loop spans 13 amino acids. Per germline, CDR1 SNHLY and CDR2 FYNNEI. V was trimmed by 6 bases and J by 4 bases, leaving 12 bases between them. The CDR3 sequence: CASRRGLRTEAFF. DNA of the CDR3: TGTGCCAGCAGGCGGGGACTGCGCACTGAAGCTTTCTTT.

The chain uses TRBV5-8 and TRBJ1-2; 7 bases fit TRBD1. After removal of 3 bases from V and 2 bases from J, the junction contained 13 bases not matched to a gene. CDR1 SGHTS and CDR2 YDEGEE come from the germline V gene. This CDR3 has 17 amino acids. The CDR3 loop reads CASSSLSRDRKNYGYTF. CDR3 nucleotide sequence: TGTGCCAGCAGCTCGCTGAGCCGGGACAGAAAAAACTATGGCTACACCTTC.

Only one count was recorded for this clonotype. This rearrangement joins TRBV7-9 to TRBJ2-3; tentatively, D is TRBD1 or TRBD2 (5 bases each). V lost 7 bases to trimming and J lost 1 base, with 6 bases between them. CDR1 is SEHNR, CDR2 FQNEAQ, per germline (reference sequence). This CDR3 has 12 residues. CDR3 amino acids: CASMGGTDTQYF. In nucleotides, the CDR3 is TGTGCCAGCATGGGGGGCACAGATACGCAGTATTTT. The full variable domain, its missing parts supplied by reference TRBV7-9 and TRBJ2-3, is DTGVSQNPRHKITKRGQNVTFRCDPISEHNRLYWYRQTLGQGPEFLTYFQNEAQLEKSRLLSDRFSAERPKGSFSTLEIQRTEQGDSAMYLCASMGGTDTQYFGPGTRLTVL.

This clonotype was observed many times. V and J are TRBV6-1 and TRBJ2-7, with no clear D. Germline values: CDR1 MNHNS, CDR2 SASEGT. The V and J ends lost 7 bases and 2 bases respectively, with 15 bases between them. This CDR3 spans 14 amino acids. Written as DNA, the CDR3 is TGTGCCAGCAACCGACATCTTAGCCCCTACGAGCAGTACTTC. Amino acid sequence: CASNRHLSPYEQYF.

This clonotype was seen at least ten times. The rearrangement joins TRBV28 to TRBJ1-2; D remains ambiguous. CDR1 MDHEN and CDR2 SYDVKM come from the germline V gene. The CDR3 is 17 amino acids. V was trimmed by 6 bases and J by 0 bases, leaving 20 bases between them. For the CDR3, the DNA is TGTGCCAGCAGCCCTCCACCTATGGCAACCCCTAACTATGGCTACACCTTC. Protein sequence: CASSPPPMATPNYGYTF.

This clonotype was counted a few times. The rearrangement links TRBV27 to TRBJ2-7, with 7 bases identical to TRBD1. With 5 bases clipped from V and 5 bases from J, the junction kept 15 bases outside the gene matches. Germline CDR1 MNHEY, CDR2 SMNVEV (reference sequence). The CDR3 has 16 residues. The CDR3 here is CASSLRDRRITDEQYF. In nucleotides, the CDR3 is TGTGCCAGCAGTCTACGGGACAGACGGATAACGGACGAGCAGTACTTC.

Only a few counts were recorded for this clonotype. V usage is TRBV27 and J usage is TRBJ2-1, with TRBD2 as a possible D gene (5 bases). CDR3 length: 12 residues. Trimming stripped 8 bases from V and 9 bases from J, with 14 bases between. Germline CDR1 MNHEY, CDR2 SMNVEV (reference sequence). CDR3 protein: CASSRGISEQFF. The CDR3, as DNA: TGTGCCAGCTCGCGAGGGATTAGTGAGCAGTTCTTC.

The rearrangement links TRBV5-1 to TRBJ2-3; the D gene is possibly TRBD2 (5 bases). The CDR3 runs 14 residues. Germline loops: CDR1 SGHRS, CDR2 YFSETQ. V gave up 4 bases and J gave up 6 bases, with 15 bases separating them. The CDR3 DNA is TGCGCCAGCAGCCCGACCCTAGCTAGGGATACGCAGTATTTT. The encoded protein is CASSPTLARDTQYF.

This rearrangement joins TRBV6-5 to TRBJ2-7; D might be TRBD2 (5 bases). CDR3 size: 14 residues. Germline-derived CDR1 and CDR2 are MNHEY and SVGAGI. The V end was cut by 4 bases, the J end by 6 bases, with 16 bases between. The chain's CDR3 is CASSFTTSGSEQYF. The CDR3 DNA follows: TGTGCCAGCAGTTTCACAACGTCGGGATCCGAGCAGTACTTC.

This chain links TRBV27 with TRBJ2-1; no reliable D call. Deletions cut 3 bases from V and 0 bases from J, with 9 bases between. Looked up from germline, CDR1 is MNHEY and CDR2 is SMNVEV (reference sequence). This CDR3 contains 15 residues. In DNA, the CDR3 is TGTGCCAGCAGTTTCGCGGCAGGCTCCTACAATGAGCAGTTCTTC. It encodes CASSFAAGSYNEQFF.